This T cell receptor (beta chain) was recovered during a study of OX40 agonist ivuxolimab in advanced cancers. Turning to the study itself: Hepatocellular carcinoma, melanoma, renal cell or head and neck cancer was diagnosed in the dose-escalation patients.

TCRdb's copy holds only in-frame clones and misses some; the assay was immunoSEQ multiplex PCR. The sample contains around 49,000 clones, approximately 80% of which appear only once. Trimming left V 3 bases short and J 7 bases short, with 17 bases between. This CDR3 has 15 amino acids. The germline gives CDR1 MDHEN, CDR2 SYDVKM. A note on this clone: Its specificity is not known.

Broader study findings: Those patients achieving a partial response at 0.1-3.0 mg/kg showed among the lowest clonal expansion. By week 6 at 0.1 to 3.0 mg/kg, blood CD4+ and CD8+ T cells had expanded clonally.

This chain connects TRBV28 to TRBJ2-3; tentatively, D is TRBD2 (7 bases). The TCR originated in an adult with an advanced solid tumor such as melanoma, head and neck, liver or kidney cancer. The specimen comprised CD4+ or CD8+ T cells sorted from blood, sampled in a trial of the OX40 agonist ivuxolimab. CDR3 in DNA: TGTGCCAGCAGTTTGCTGGAGAGGGGGGGATATACGCAGTATTTT. This sequence encodes CASSLLERGGYTQYF.